This section outlines one TCR beta chain sequence together with its context. PCR involved 60 Vbeta and 13 Jbeta primers. Clones were sequenced by immunoSEQ multiplex PCR, and TCRdb holds only the in-frame ones, with some missing. Of 200,000 to 250,000 clones listed, 70% are singletons. The data belong to a study of cytomegalovirus exposure and HLA in healthy donors. The CDR3 has 15 amino acids. CDR1 and CDR2 (germline): SGHAT, FQNNGV. V gave up 2 bases and J gave up 5 bases; unmatched junction bases: 8. The specimen sequenced was PBMCs. J is TRBJ1-1 and V is TRBV11-2; 7 bases fit TRBD1. This clonotype was sampled from a man aged 40-49 years in good health and CMV-seropositive. CDR3 nucleotide sequence: TGTGCCAGCAGCTTACGACAGGGAACAGGAACTGAAGCTTTCTTT. It specifies CASSLRQGTGTEAFF.